This T cell receptor beta chain is from a study of T-cell memory formation after mild COVID-19. Study at large: Clusters were largely donor specific.

Germline loops: CDR1 SGDLS, CDR2 YYNGEE. J lost 8 bases, V lost 3 bases, and 7 bases had no gene match. This CDR3 spans 14 amino acids. A remark on this clonotype: Its antigen remains unknown.

The authors produced TCR alpha and TCR beta cDNA libraries with sample barcodes and UMIs by 5'RACE using constant-segment primers. TCRdb called the 5' RACE reads again in MiXCR, with one record for every CDR3 protein. The sample lists about 290,000 distinct CDR3 sequences; roughly 15% were seen once. Whole-study results and caveats: Clones contracting day 15 to 85 were balanced CD4/CD8; later expanders leaned CD4+. The pre-infection memory compartment contained some responding clones, suggesting cross-reactive memory joined.

The sample comprised PBMCs or a T cell subset sorted from them (not recorded which). The source is a man between 18 and 29 years old who had mild COVID-19 (a few samples of this study predate the infection). Cell type and time point are not known. The J gene is TRBJ1-4, the V gene TRBV9, with 7 bases aligning to TRBD1. The CDR3 bases are TGTGCCAGCAGCGCAGACAGGGAGAGAGAAAAACTGTTTTTT. Translated, it gives CASSADREREKLFF.